These 21 T cell receptor beta chains originate from one sample sequenced in a study of PD-1 blockade in classical Hodgkin lymphoma. The time point was: newly diagnosed, previously untreated cHL patient sample. CD4+ T cells were purified from thawed PBMCs by magnetic negative selection. TCRdb's table, derived via immunoSEQ multiplex PCR, lists solely in-frame clones and lacks some. The sample yields roughly 14,000 clones, about 86% seen once. Input material: CD4+ T cells from blood. All receptors derive from a human donor with classical Hodgkin lymphoma.

The CDR3 nucleotides are TGTGCCAGCAGCTCAAGTGGGGGCGAGGGATTGTACGAGCAGTACTTC. Protein: CASSSSGGEGLYEQYF. The V and J genes are TRBV7-2 and TRBJ2-7; possibly TRBD1 for D (6 bases). Between the trimmed V and J ends, which lost 4 bases and 4 bases, there was a span of 20 bases. Per germline, CDR1 SGHTA and CDR2 FQGNSA. CDR3 size: 16 residues.

This sequence joins TRBV29-1 and TRBJ1-1; D is undetermined. CDR3 length equals 9 residues. Germline V gene lookup returns CDR1 SQVTM and CDR2 ANQGSEA. The V and J ends lost 4 bases and 8 bases respectively, with 5 bases between them. This CDR3 is CSVVPEAFF. The DNA for the CDR3 is TGCAGCGTTGTACCGGAAGCTTTCTTT.

This chain uses TRBV4-3 with TRBJ1-1; D gene ambiguous. Trimming left V 1 base short and J 1 base short, with 7 bases between. The CDR3 sequence is 14 residues long. The germline gives CDR1 LGHNA, CDR2 YSLEER. The CDR3 sequence: CASSQGYRNTEAFF. The CDR3 coding sequence is TGCGCCAGCAGCCAAGGGTACAGGAACACTGAAGCTTTCTTT.

The chain recombines TRBV5-1 with TRBJ2-5, with TRBD2 matching over 10 bases. The CDR3 has 16 residues. Per the germline V gene, CDR1 is SGHRS and CDR2 is YFSETQ. V shed 0 bases, J shed 5 bases, and the junction held 7 bases outside the gene matches. CDR3 residues: CASSLVLAGFSETQYF. CDR3 nucleotide sequence: TGCGCCAGCAGCTTGGTACTAGCGGGATTTAGTGAGACCCAGTACTTC.

The chain joins TRBV19 to TRBJ2-1, with 11 bases matching TRBD2. Germline V gene data show CDR1 as LNHDA and CDR2 as SQIVND (reference sequence). The CDR3 is 16 residues long. V lost 6 bases, J lost 4 bases, and 8 bases stayed unmatched. The CDR3 loop is CASRSLGTSGYNEQFF. CDR3 coding DNA: TGTGCCAGTAGATCCCTTGGGACTAGCGGTTACAATGAGCAGTTCTTC.

The chain carries TRBV5-1 and TRBJ2-7, with 10 bases aligning to TRBD1. CDR1 is SGHRS and CDR2 is YFSETQ in the germline V gene. The CDR3 spans 16 residues. Losses at the gene ends were 4 bases for V and 5 bases for J; bases not matched to a gene: 12. The CDR3 region is CASSPTPGQGRHEQYF. CDR3 bases: TGCGCCAGCAGCCCAACTCCGGGACAGGGGAGGCACGAGCAGTACTTC.

The chain carries TRBV7-2 and TRBJ2-3; D might be TRBD2 (6 bases). V was clipped by 0 bases and J by 6 bases, with 16 bases between them. This CDR3 contains 16 residues. CDR1 and CDR2 from the germline V gene are SGHTA and FQGNSA. Here the CDR3 DNA reads TGTGCCAGCAGCTTAGCGCAGCGGGCCTCCTCGGATACGCAGTATTTT. This translates into CASSLAQRASSDTQYF.

The genes are TRBV11-3 and TRBJ2-5; a possible D gene is TRBD1 (5 bases). This CDR3 contains 11 residues. With 4 bases removed from V and 5 bases from J, the gap between germline ends came to 5 bases. The V gene's germline CDR1 is SGHNT and CDR2 YENEEA. CDR3 loop: CASSSGETQYF. CDR3 bases: TGTGCCAGCAGCTCAGGGGAGACCCAGTACTTC.

The chain has TRBV5-6 and TRBJ2-7; TRBD2 agrees at 7 bases. CDR1 SGHDT and CDR2 YYEEEE come from the germline V gene. The trim removed 2 bases at V and 2 bases at J, leaving 13 bases unmatched. The CDR3 totals 17 residues. CDR3 DNA: TGTGCCAGCAGCTTCATCCGCCGACTAGCCCTTCCCTACGAGCAGTACTTC. Amino acids: CASSFIRRLALPYEQYF.

The chain has TRBV14 and TRBJ2-5; maybe TRBD1 (5 bases). V was clipped by 9 bases and J by 5 bases, with 22 bases between them. This CDR3 spans 15 amino acids. In germline, CDR1 is SGHDN, CDR2 FVKESK. The CDR3 DNA follows: TGTGCCAGTCAGGGAACGTTGGGGCAGTCGGAGACCCAGTACTTC. Translation gives CASQGTLGQSETQYF.

The genes are TRBV5-1 and TRBJ2-2, with 12 bases lining up with TRBD2. This CDR3 is 16 amino acids long. Germline V gives CDR1 SGHRS, CDR2 YFSETQ. Trimming removed 0 bases from V and 5 bases from J; junction bases left unmatched: 2. The CDR3 spells CASSLGTSGKTGELFF. DNA of the CDR3: TGCGCCAGCAGCTTGGGGACTAGCGGGAAGACCGGGGAGCTGTTTTTT.

This chain's CDR3 is CASSPSNTEAFF. CDR3 nucleotides: TGTGCCAGCTCACCCTCTAACACTGAAGCTTTCTTT. The J gene is TRBJ1-1, the V gene TRBV18, with D unclear. Trimming shortened V by 3 bases and J by 2 bases, and 4 bases separated the two germline ends. Germline CDR1 KGHSH, CDR2 LQKENI. This CDR3 is 12 amino acids long.

V and J are TRBV19 and TRBJ2-7; 8 bases agree with TRBD2. The CDR3 extends over 15 amino acids. The V and J ends lost 4 bases and 6 bases, in that order; junction bases with no gene match: 11. Germline V gene lookup returns CDR1 LNHDA and CDR2 SQIVND (reference sequence). CDR3 residues: CASSTPVAGSGEQYF. The DNA for the CDR3 is TGTGCCAGTAGTACCCCAGTAGCGGGAAGCGGCGAGCAGTACTTC.

The chain has TRBV10-1 and TRBJ2-1; 8 bases match TRBD2. The CDR3 extends over 14 amino acids. The J segment lost 2 bases and the V segment lost 8 bases, leaving 5 bases of the junction unmatched. Per the germline V gene, CDR1 is WNHNN and CDR2 is SYGVQD (reference sequence). The CDR3 DNA follows: TGCGCCAGCGGGGAGCGGGAGACCTACAATGAGCAGTTCTTC. Protein product: CASGERETYNEQFF.

This clone was counted between two and nine times. The CDR3 DNA follows: TGTGCCAGCAGCAGGGACAGGGACTATGGCTACACCTTC. As protein: CASSRDRDYGYTF. The chain is built from TRBV28 and TRBJ1-2; 9 nucleotides align to TRBD1. Germline V gene lookup returns CDR1 MDHEN and CDR2 SYDVKM. This CDR3 has 13 amino acids. V lost 6 bases, J lost 3 bases, and 2 bases stayed unmatched.

The chain is built from TRBV7-2 and TRBJ2-2; the D gene is possibly TRBD2 (5 bases). Germline V lookup: CDR1 SGHTA, CDR2 FQGNSA. Between the trimmed V and J ends, which lost 2 bases and 5 bases, there was a span of 9 bases. The CDR3 covers 14 residues. The CDR3 DNA reads as TGTGCCAGCAGCTTAACTAGGTCTACCGGGGAGCTGTTTTTT. Translation gives CASSLTRSTGELFF.

In this sample, this clone turned up once. This chain links TRBV10-3 with TRBJ2-7; 9 nucleotides match TRBD1. The CDR3 consists of 14 residues. CDR1 is ENHRY, CDR2 SYGVKD, per germline. The J segment lost 7 bases and the V segment lost 8 bases, leaving 12 bases of the junction unmatched. The CDR3 DNA reads TGTGCCATCGGGGAGGAACAGGGGGCGCGGGAGCAGTACTTC. This translates into CAIGEEQGAREQYF.

Remarks on this clone: No DNA is shown, since the ends of the CDR3 on it are uncertain; the CDR3 is the one TCRdb lists. J is TRBJ1-1 and V is TRBV28. The CDR3 totals 14 residues, both ends included. Germline-derived CDR1 and CDR2 are MDHEN and SYDVKM. CDR3: CASSSSGGLSEAFF.

The chain is built from TRBV4-3 and TRBJ2-6; D is undetermined. This CDR3 contains 16 residues. The germline gives CDR1 LGHNA, CDR2 YSLEER. Trimming cost V 4 bases and J 4 bases, with 14 bases left between them. In nucleotides, the CDR3 is TGCGCCAGCAGCCCTCAGCCGGAAACAGGGGCCAACGTCCTGACTTTC. Translated: CASSPQPETGANVLTF.

The V gene is TRBV5-5, the J gene TRBJ2-7; D possibly corresponds to TRBD2 (5 bases). The CDR3 is made up of 14 amino acids. CDR1 and CDR2 from the germline V gene are SGHKS and YYEKEE (reference sequence). V lost 8 bases, J lost 8 bases, and 23 bases lay in between. CDR3 DNA sequence: TGTGCCAGTGAACCGGCGGGCCTTCCTTACCAGCAGTACTTC. Protein product: CASEPAGLPYQQYF.

The chain links TRBV11-2 to TRBJ2-4; D is possibly TRBD1 or TRBD2 (6 bases each). This CDR3 contains 17 residues. V was cut by 0 bases and J by 1 base, with 13 bases left in between. In germline, CDR1 is SGHAT, CDR2 FQNNGV. The CDR3 reads CASSLDKGGGAKNIQYF. In DNA form, the CDR3 reads TGTGCCAGCAGCTTAGATAAGGGGGGCGGGGCCAAAAACATTCAGTACTTC. Drawing the rest from reference TRBV11-2 and TRBJ2-4, the complete variable domain is EAGVAQSPRYKIIEKRQSVAFWCNPISGHATLYWYQQILGQGPKLLIQFQNNGVVDDSQLPKDRFSAERLKGVDSTLKIQPAKLEDSAVYLCASSLDKGGGAKNIQYFGAGTRLSVL.